These 2 T cell receptor beta chains were all obtained from the same sample, sequenced in a study of T cells in localized non-small cell lung cancer. The data were produced by immunoSEQ multiplex PCR, yet TCRdb's version contains in-frame clones alone and is incomplete. Altogether around 53,000 clones are present, around 80% being singletons, with the ten largest covering around 4.5%. The sequencing here drew on PBMCs, taken before any cancer treatment. Receptors originate from a woman aged 40-69 years with stage II lung adenocarcinoma.

This chain joins TRBV19 and TRBJ1-2; weak D call: TRBD1 (5 bases). The V gene's germline CDR1 is LNHDA and CDR2 SQIVND (reference sequence). CDR3 length: 14 residues. V lost 1 base and J lost 2, with 8 bases in between. In DNA form, the CDR3 reads TGTGCCAGTAGTATAGGGGGCTTGAACTATGGCTACACCTTC. Its protein product is CASSIGGLNYGYTF.

The chain recombines TRBV19 with TRBJ1-2; TRBD1 matches 8 bases. Germline loops: CDR1 LNHDA, CDR2 SQIVND (reference sequence). The CDR3 sequence is 16 residues long. Losses at the gene ends were 6 bases for V and 4 bases for J; bases not matched to a gene: 13. CDR3 in amino acids: CASSPSGTGKLYGYTF. CDR3 nucleotides: TGTGCCAGTAGCCCCTCCGGGACAGGAAAACTCTATGGCTACACCTTC.